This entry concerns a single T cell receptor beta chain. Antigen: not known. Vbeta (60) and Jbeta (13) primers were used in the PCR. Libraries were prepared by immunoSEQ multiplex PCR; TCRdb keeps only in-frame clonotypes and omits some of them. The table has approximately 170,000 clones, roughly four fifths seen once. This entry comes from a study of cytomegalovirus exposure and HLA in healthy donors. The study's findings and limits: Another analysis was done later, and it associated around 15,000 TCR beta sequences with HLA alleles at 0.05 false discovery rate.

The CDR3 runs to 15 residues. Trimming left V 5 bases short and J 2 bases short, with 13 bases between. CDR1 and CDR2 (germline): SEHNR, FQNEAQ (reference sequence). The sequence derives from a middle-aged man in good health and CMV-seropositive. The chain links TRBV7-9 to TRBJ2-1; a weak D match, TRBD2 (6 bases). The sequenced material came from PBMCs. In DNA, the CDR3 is TGTGCCAGCAGCCCCTCGGGACTTGCCTACAATGAGCAGTTCTTC. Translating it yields CASSPSGLAYNEQFF.